A single sample gave rise to the 20 T cell receptor beta chains below, sequenced in a study of Ad26.COV2.S vaccination and SARS-CoV-2 variants. Sample treatment: roughly 19 received Ad26.COV2.S at low or high dose, single or two shots; about five received placebo; per-sample allocation not given. It was on day 63 after the first vaccine or placebo injection that samples were taken. Data came from immunoSEQ multiplex PCR; TCRdb stores just in-frame clones and leaves some out. The data show 440,000 or so clones, with 80% to 90% seen just once and 1.5% to 2% held by the top ten. The sequencing here drew on peripheral blood, taken in a trial of Ad26.COV2.S vaccine versus placebo. The receptors come from a person aged 18-60 years who received the Ad26.COV2.S COVID-19 vaccine or a placebo.

The chain joins TRBV6-2 or TRBV6-3 to TRBJ1-4, with no clear D. The CDR3 is 13 residues long. The germline V and J ends were trimmed by 0 bases and 10 bases, with 9 bases remaining between them. Germline lookup yields CDR1 MNHEY and CDR2 SVGEGT. The CDR3 sequence is CASSYSLSGKLFF. The CDR3 nucleotides read TGTGCCAGCAGTTACTCGCTGAGTGGAAAACTGTTTTTT.

The rearrangement uses TRBV3-1 (or the pseudogene TRBV3-2) and TRBJ1-3; possible D gene TRBD1, 5 bases. Germline assignment: CDR1 LGHDT and CDR2 YNNKEL (reference sequence). This CDR3 has 15 amino acids. V was clipped by 4 bases and J by 0 bases, with 10 bases between them. The CDR3 sequence: CASSPGLFSGNTIYF. DNA of the CDR3: TGTGCCAGCAGCCCGGGACTCTTCTCTGGAAACACCATATATTTT.

This chain joins TRBV29-1 and TRBJ2-2, with D hard to call. The germline CDR1 and CDR2 sequences are SQVTM and ANQGSEA. The CDR3 totals 13 residues. The V gene lost 0 bases and the J gene lost 4 bases, with 6 bases spanning the gap. The DNA of the CDR3 is TGCAGCGTTGAAGAGGGTCCCACCGGGGAGCTGTTTTTT. Its protein is CSVEEGPTGELFF.

J is TRBJ1-2 and V is TRBV7-9; D unclear. Germline loops: CDR1 SEHNR, CDR2 FQNEAQ (reference sequence). CDR3 length: 13 amino acids. The V gene lost 5 bases and the J gene lost 7 bases, with 14 bases spanning the gap. CDR3 nucleotide sequence: TGTGCCAGCAGCGTAGATATGCGATTTGGCTACACCTTC. This sequence encodes CASSVDMRFGYTF.

J is TRBJ2-3 and V is TRBV5-5, with 9 bases matching TRBD1. J lost 7 bases, V lost 1 base, and 7 bases had no gene match. Per the germline V gene, CDR1 is SGHKS and CDR2 is YYEKEE (reference sequence). The CDR3 is 15 residues long. In DNA form, the CDR3 reads TGTGCCAGCAGCTTGACCCGGGACAGGGTCTATACGCAGTATTTT. This sequence encodes CASSLTRDRVYTQYF.

J is TRBJ1-1 and V is TRBV30; D gene unclear. CDR3 size: 14 residues. V gave up 0 bases and J gave up 10 bases, with 18 bases separating them. Germline loops: CDR1 GTSNPN, CDR2 SVGIG (reference sequence). This chain's CDR3 is CAWSVQVGRAPAFF. CDR3 in DNA: TGTGCCTGGAGTGTACAAGTTGGCCGGGCTCCAGCTTTCTTT.

V and J are TRBV4-3 and TRBJ2-7; D gene uncertain. CDR1 and CDR2 (germline): LGHNA, YSLEER. The CDR3 runs to 15 residues. V was cut by 0 bases and J by 6 bases, with 15 bases left in between. The DNA of the CDR3 is TGCGCCAGCAGCCAAGAATGGACCGGTCGTATCGAGCAGTACTTC. This translates into CASSQEWTGRIEQYF.

This chain uses TRBV6-5 with TRBJ1-1; D is possibly TRBD1 (5 bases). Deletions cut 2 bases from V and 1 base from J, with 11 bases between. This CDR3 is 15 amino acids long. Per germline, CDR1 MNHEY and CDR2 SVGAGI. The DNA for the CDR3 is TGTGCCAGCAGTTACCGGACAACTTCGAACACTGAAGCTTTCTTT. Translated, it gives CASSYRTTSNTEAFF.

This clone showed up just once. The sample contains more than one DNA sequence encoding this CDR3. This sequence joins TRBV18 and TRBJ1-2; no clear D gene. V was cut by 3 bases and J by 2 bases, with 7 bases left in between. Germline loops: CDR1 KGHSH, CDR2 LQKENI. CDR3 size: 13 residues. CDR3 sequence: CASSPSQNYGYTF. The CDR3 bases are TGTGCCAGCTCACCGTCGCAGAACTATGGCTACACCTTC. The full variable domain, in which reference TRBV18 and TRBJ1-2 provide the parts outside the CDR3, is NAGVMQNPRHLVRRRGQEARLRCSPMKGHSHVYWYRQLPEEGLKFMVYLQKENIIDESGMPKERFSAEFPKEGPSILRIQQVVRGDSAAYFCASSPSQNYGYTFGSGTRLTVV.

The V gene is TRBV27, the J gene TRBJ2-7, with D possibly being TRBD1 or TRBD2 (6 bases each). This CDR3 has 13 residues. Germline-derived CDR1 and CDR2 are MNHEY and SMNVEV (reference sequence). V shed 7 bases and J shed 5 bases, with 15 bases lying between them. The CDR3 sequence is CASTPWGANEQYF. The DNA of the CDR3 is TGTGCCAGCACCCCTTGGGGGGCGAACGAGCAGTACTTC.

J is TRBJ1-6 and V is TRBV9, with 7 bases lining up with TRBD1. The CDR3 has 15 residues. The germline CDR1 and CDR2 sequences are SGDLS and YYNGEE. V dropped 4 bases and J dropped 3; count of bases not matched to a gene: 4. The CDR3, as DNA: TGTGCCAGCAGCCCCAGGGGGAACTATAATTCACCCCTCCACTTT. As protein: CASSPRGNYNSPLHF.

This clone was detected a few times. This chain links TRBV5-1 with TRBJ1-1; D is unclear. Germline CDR1 and CDR2: SGHRS and YFSETQ. With 4 bases removed from V and 5 bases from J, the gap between germline ends came to 21 bases. The CDR3 contains 16 residues. CDR3 coding DNA: TGCGCCAGCAGCCCCTCCGGGTCCCCGTCTCGGACTGAAGCTTTCTTT. Translation gives CASSPSGSPSRTEAFF.

V usage is TRBV7-2 and J usage is TRBJ1-2; 7 positions match TRBD1. Trimming removed 5 bases from V and 4 bases from J; junction bases left unmatched: 10. CDR3 length: 15 amino acids. Germline lookup yields CDR1 SGHTA and CDR2 FQGNSA. Here the CDR3 reads CASSQRRDSPYGYTF. The CDR3 nucleotides read TGTGCCAGCAGCCAGAGGAGGGACAGCCCCTATGGCTACACCTTC.

The chain has TRBV4-1 and TRBJ1-1; D not certain. CDR1 is MGHRA, CDR2 YSYEKL, per germline. Trimming pared 1 base from V and 1 base from J, leaving 10 bases between. CDR3 length: 15 amino acids. CDR3 coding DNA: TGCGCCAGCAGCCAAGGAGGTTTGCCGAACACTGAAGCTTTCTTT. The encoded protein is CASSQGGLPNTEAFF.

Only one count was recorded for this clone. The V and J genes are TRBV19 and TRBJ1-1, with 10 bases fitting TRBD1. Germline assignment: CDR1 LNHDA and CDR2 SQIVND (reference sequence). J gave up 2 bases and V 4 bases, and 4 bases lay outside the gene matches. The CDR3 consists of 15 residues. The CDR3 protein is CASSRDRGHNTEAFF. CDR3 DNA sequence: TGTGCCAGTAGTAGAGACAGGGGGCACAACACTGAAGCTTTCTTT.

The CDR3, as DNA: TGTGCCAGCAGCGAGGGGAGTTCCTACAATGAGCAGTTCTTC. Protein sequence: CASSEGSSYNEQFF. The chain is built from TRBV27 and TRBJ2-1; either TRBD1 or TRBD2 may fit D (5 bases each). CDR1 is MNHEY and CDR2 is SMNVEV in the germline V gene (reference sequence). There are 14 residues in the CDR3. The V end was cut by 6 bases, the J end by 1 base, with 10 bases between.

In DNA, the CDR3 is TGTGCCTGGAGTGTACCGCGGGCCTTCTCCTACGAGCAGTACTTC. Translated, it gives CAWSVPRAFSYEQYF. The chain uses TRBV30 and TRBJ2-7, with D perhaps matching TRBD2 (5 bases). CDR3 length: 15 amino acids. Deletions cut 0 bases from V and 0 bases from J, with 12 bases between. Per the germline V gene, CDR1 is GTSNPN and CDR2 is SVGIG (reference sequence).

The chain is built from TRBV24-1 and TRBJ2-7; weak D call: TRBD1 (6 bases). This CDR3 spans 15 amino acids. The germline CDR1 and CDR2 sequences are KGHDR and SFDVKD. Trimming left V 4 bases short and J 2 bases short, with 14 bases between. DNA for the CDR3: TGTGCCACCAGTGAGACCCGGGCAGGGGCCTACGAGCAGTACTTC. The encoded protein is CATSETRAGAYEQYF.

The chain has TRBV6-2 or TRBV6-3 and TRBJ2-7; 7 bases are a match to TRBD1. Germline lookup yields CDR1 MNHEY and CDR2 SVGEGT. Trimming removed 2 bases from V and 2 bases from J; junction bases left unmatched: 9. This CDR3 has 16 amino acids. The CDR3 protein is CASSYEFRGQTYEQYF. The CDR3 DNA follows: TGTGCCAGCAGTTACGAATTTAGGGGACAGACCTACGAGCAGTACTTC.

In DNA form, the CDR3 reads TGTGCCAGCTCACCTGCGAGGCAGGGCCCCTATGGCTACACCTTC. Residues: CASSPARQGPYGYTF. This chain connects TRBV18 to TRBJ1-2, with D perhaps matching TRBD1 (5 bases). The CDR3 sequence is 15 residues long. The germline V gene has CDR1 KGHSH and CDR2 LQKENI. V was clipped by 3 bases and J by 4 bases, with 15 bases between them.